Judged by abundance, the clone carrying this TCR beta chain is medium-sized. The ends were cut back, 1 base at V and 0 bases at J, with 7 bases in the middle. The CDR3 is 14 amino acids. Germline CDR1 DFQATT, CDR2 SNEGSKA (reference sequence). The data belong to a study of human T cells and chemical hapten exposure. Study at large: Patch testing placed 0.01% DPC on the upper back, with readings at 6 days. Predominantly women, the patients had alopecia areata, totalis or universalis.

Time point noted: pre-sensitization, week 0. The treatment denotes: therapeutic diphenylcyclopropenone sensitization with weekly scalp DPC. Blood collection took place prior to placing each patch test. TCRdb re-called the RACE reads through MiXCR, storing one row per CDR3 protein. This table has more than 85,000 distinct CDR3 sequences, around 7.9% appearing once. This TCR was recovered from a man aged 40-50 years with alopecia areata. Some clones in this sample may be carry-over from other donors' samples. The rearrangement links TRBV20-1 to TRBJ1-3; no reliable D call. The starting material was whole blood, obtained in connection with sensitization to the hapten diphenylcyclopropenone (DPC). CDR3 coding DNA: TGCAGTGCTAGAGTCGAAAGCTCTGGAAACACCATATATTTT. Translated, it gives CSARVESSGNTIYF.